Reported below is one TCR beta chain. No antigen is known for it. Using immunoSEQ multiplex PCR, the repertoire was profiled, and TCRdb retains in-frame clones only, with some absent. The table lists some 120,000 clones, 85% to 90% of them singletons. These data are taken from a study of cytomegalovirus exposure and HLA in healthy donors. Turning to the study itself: In a later analysis, the 130 or so validation repertoires were reported to have used the same platform as the roughly 670 first-cohort repertoires. General observations from the study: TCR beta chains numbering more than 150 were designated cytomegalovirus-associated. Reports indicated that the classifier achieved high specificity and sensitivity in diagnosing cytomegalovirus status.

It was the approximately 120-subject validation cohort, separate from the approximately 680-subject first cohort, to which the donors belonged. V shed 0 bases, J shed 1 base, and the junction held 5 bases outside the gene matches. The germline CDR1 and CDR2 sequences are SGHVS and FNYEAQ. This CDR3 has 16 amino acids. This chain links TRBV7-6 with TRBJ1-2; 7 positions agree with TRBD1. This sequence was found in a woman aged 18-29 years in good health and CMV-seronegative. Sequenced sample: PBMCs. The CDR3 region is CASSLARGQDNYGYTF. DNA for the CDR3: TGTGCCAGCAGCTTAGCGAGGGGGCAGGATAACTATGGCTACACCTTC.